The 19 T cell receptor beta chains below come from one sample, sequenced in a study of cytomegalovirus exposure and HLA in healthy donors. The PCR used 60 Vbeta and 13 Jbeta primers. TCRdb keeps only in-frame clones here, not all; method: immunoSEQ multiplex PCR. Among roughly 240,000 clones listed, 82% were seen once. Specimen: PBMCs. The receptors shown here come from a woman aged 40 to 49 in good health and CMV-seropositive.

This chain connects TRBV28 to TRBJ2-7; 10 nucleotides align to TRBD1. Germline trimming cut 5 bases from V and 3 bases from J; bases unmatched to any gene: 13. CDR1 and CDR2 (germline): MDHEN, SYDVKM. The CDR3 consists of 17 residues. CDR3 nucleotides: TGTGCCAGCAGTATCCCTCCCGGGACAGGGGCCGTCTACGAGCAGTACTTC. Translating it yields CASSIPPGTGAVYEQYF.

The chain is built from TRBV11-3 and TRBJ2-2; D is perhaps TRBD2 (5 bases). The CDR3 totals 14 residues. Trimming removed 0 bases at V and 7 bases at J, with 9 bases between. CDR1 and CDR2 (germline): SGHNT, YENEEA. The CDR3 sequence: CASSLDGVVGELFF. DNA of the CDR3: TGTGCCAGCAGCTTAGACGGGGTGGTCGGGGAGCTGTTTTTT.

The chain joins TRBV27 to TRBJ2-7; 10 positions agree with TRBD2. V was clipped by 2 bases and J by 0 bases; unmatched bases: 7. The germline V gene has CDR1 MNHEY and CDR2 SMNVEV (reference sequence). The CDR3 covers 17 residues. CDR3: CASSLTSGNPSSYEQYF. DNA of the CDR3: TGTGCCAGCAGTTTAACTAGCGGGAACCCGAGCTCCTACGAGCAGTACTTC.

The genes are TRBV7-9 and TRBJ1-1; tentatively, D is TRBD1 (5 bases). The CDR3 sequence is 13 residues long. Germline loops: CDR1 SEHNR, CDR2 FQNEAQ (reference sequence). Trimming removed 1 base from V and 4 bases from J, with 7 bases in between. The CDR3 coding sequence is TGTGCCAGCAGCTTAGTAGGGGCCACTGAAGCTTTCTTT. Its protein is CASSLVGATEAFF.

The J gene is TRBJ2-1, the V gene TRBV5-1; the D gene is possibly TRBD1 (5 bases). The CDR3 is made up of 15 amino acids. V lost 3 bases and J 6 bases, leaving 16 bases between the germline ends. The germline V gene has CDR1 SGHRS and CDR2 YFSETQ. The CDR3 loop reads CASSSNPRASNEQFF. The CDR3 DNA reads TGCGCCAGCAGCTCCAACCCCAGGGCGAGCAATGAGCAGTTCTTC.

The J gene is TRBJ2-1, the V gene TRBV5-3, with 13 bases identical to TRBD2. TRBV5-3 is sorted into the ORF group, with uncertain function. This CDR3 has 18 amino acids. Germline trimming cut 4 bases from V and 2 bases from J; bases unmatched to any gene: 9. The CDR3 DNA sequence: TGTGCCAGAAGCGGGTCTACTAGCGGGAGGGCACCCTACAATGAGCAGTTCTTC. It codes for CARSGSTSGRAPYNEQFF.

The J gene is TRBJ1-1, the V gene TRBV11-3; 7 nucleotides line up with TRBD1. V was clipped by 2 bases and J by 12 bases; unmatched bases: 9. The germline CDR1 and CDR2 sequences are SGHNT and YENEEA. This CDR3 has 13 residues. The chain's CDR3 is CASSLIGGAETFF. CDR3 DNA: TGTGCCAGCAGCTTAATAGGGGGCGCAGAAACTTTCTTT.

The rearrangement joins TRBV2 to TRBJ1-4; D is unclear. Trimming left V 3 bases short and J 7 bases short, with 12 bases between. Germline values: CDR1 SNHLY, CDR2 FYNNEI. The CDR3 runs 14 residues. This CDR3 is CASSESLRVEKLFF. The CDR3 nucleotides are TGTGCCAGCAGTGAGAGTCTTCGAGTTGAAAAACTGTTTTTT. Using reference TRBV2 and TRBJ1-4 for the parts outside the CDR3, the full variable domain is EPEVTQTPSHQVTQMGQEVILRCVPISNHLYFYWYRQILGQKVEFLVSFYNNEISEKSEIFDDQFSVERPDGSNFTLKIRSTKLEDSAMYFCASSESLRVEKLFFGSGTQLSVL.

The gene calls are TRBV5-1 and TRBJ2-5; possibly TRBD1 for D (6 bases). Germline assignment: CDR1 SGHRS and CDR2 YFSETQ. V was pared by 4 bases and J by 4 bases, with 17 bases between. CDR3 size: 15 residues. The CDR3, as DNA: TGCGCCAGCAGCGTGGGGGCGAGTCAGGGAGAGACCCAGTACTTC. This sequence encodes CASSVGASQGETQYF.

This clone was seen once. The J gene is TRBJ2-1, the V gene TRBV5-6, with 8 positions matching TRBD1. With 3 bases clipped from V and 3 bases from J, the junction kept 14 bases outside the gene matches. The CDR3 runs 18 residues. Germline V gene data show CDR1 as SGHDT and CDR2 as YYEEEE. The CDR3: CASSSTTPGQENYNEQFF. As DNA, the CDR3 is TGTGCCAGCAGCTCTACCACTCCGGGACAGGAAAACTACAATGAGCAGTTCTTC. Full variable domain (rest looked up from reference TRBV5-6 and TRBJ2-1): DAGVTQSPTHLIKTRGQQVTLRCSPKSGHDTVSWYQQALGQGPQFIFQYYEEEERQRGNFPDRFSGHQFPNYSSELNVNALLLGDSALYLCASSSTTPGQENYNEQFFGPGTRLTVL.

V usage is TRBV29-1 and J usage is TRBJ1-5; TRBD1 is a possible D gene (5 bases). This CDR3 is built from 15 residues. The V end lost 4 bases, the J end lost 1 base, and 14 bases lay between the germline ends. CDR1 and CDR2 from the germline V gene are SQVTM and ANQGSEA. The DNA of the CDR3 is TGCAGCGTTGTTTACGGGGGAGGGAGCAATCAGCCCCAGCATTTT. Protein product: CSVVYGGGSNQPQHF.

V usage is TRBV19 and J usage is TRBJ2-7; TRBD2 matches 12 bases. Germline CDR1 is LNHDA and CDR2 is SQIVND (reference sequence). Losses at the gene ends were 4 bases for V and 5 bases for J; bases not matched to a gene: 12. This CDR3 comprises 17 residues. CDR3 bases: TGTGCCAGTAGTACTCTAGCGGGAGGGCCCGTTAACGACGAGCAGTACTTC. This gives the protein CASSTLAGGPVNDEQYF.

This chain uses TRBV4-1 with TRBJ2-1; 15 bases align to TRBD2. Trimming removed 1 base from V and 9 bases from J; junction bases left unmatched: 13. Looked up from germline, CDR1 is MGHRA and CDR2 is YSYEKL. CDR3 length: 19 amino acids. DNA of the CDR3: TGCGCCAGCAGCCAAGGGGGGACTAGCGGGAGGCAAGAGACGACTGAGCAGTTCTTC. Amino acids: CASSQGGTSGRQETTEQFF.

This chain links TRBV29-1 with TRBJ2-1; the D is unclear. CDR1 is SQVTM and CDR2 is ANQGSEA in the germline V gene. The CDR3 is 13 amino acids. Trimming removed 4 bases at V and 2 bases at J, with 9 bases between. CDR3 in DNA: TGCAGCGTTGCTCCGCGCACCTACAATGAGCAGTTCTTC. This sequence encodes CSVAPRTYNEQFF.

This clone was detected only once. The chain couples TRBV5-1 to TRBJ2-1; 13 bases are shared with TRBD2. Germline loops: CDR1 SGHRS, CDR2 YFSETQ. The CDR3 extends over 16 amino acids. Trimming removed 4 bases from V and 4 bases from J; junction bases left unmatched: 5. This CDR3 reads CASSPGTSGKYNEQFF. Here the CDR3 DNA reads TGCGCCAGCAGCCCCGGGACTAGCGGGAAGTACAATGAGCAGTTCTTC.

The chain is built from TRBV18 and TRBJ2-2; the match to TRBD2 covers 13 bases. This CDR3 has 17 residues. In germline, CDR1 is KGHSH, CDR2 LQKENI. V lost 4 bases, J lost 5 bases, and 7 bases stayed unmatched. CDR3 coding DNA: TGTGCCAGCTCACTTGGACTAGCGGGAGAGCGGACCGGGGAGCTGTTTTTT. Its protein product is CASSLGLAGERTGELFF.

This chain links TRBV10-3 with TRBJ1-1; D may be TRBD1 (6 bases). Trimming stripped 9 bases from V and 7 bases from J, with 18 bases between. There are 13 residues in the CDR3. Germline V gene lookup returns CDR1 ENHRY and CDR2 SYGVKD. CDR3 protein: CAIRERGGDEAFF. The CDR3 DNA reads TGTGCCATTCGAGAAAGGGGGGGAGATGAAGCTTTCTTT.

CDR3 DNA: TGTGCCAGCTCAGCACGGGACAGGGGTTTAGTCGGCCGGCAGGATACGCAGTATTTT. Amino acids: CASSARDRGLVGRQDTQYF. The chain links TRBV18 to TRBJ2-3, with 10 bases that match TRBD1. V gave up 5 bases and J gave up 6 bases; unmatched junction bases: 20. Germline CDR1 and CDR2: KGHSH and LQKENI. CDR3 length equals 19 residues. The full variable domain, completed using reference TRBV18 and TRBJ2-3, is NAGVMQNPRHLVRRRGQEARLRCSPMKGHSHVYWYRQLPEEGLKFMVYLQKENIIDESGMPKERFSAEFPKEGPSILRIQQVVRGDSAAYFCASSARDRGLVGRQDTQYFGPGTRLTVL.

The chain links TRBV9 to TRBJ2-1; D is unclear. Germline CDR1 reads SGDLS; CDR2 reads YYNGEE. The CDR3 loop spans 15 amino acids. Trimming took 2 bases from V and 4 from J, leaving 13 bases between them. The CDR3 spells CASSVHISLYNEQFF. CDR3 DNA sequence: TGTGCCAGCAGCGTTCACATAAGTCTGTACAATGAGCAGTTCTTC.